These T cell receptor beta chains were read from a single sample in a study of CD8+CD57+ T cells in acquired aplastic anemia. TCRdb re-called the reads through MiXCR, storing one row per CDR3 protein. This sample has over 150,000 distinct CDR3 sequences, with 35% to 55% found just once. Sequences were obtained from sorted CD4+, CD8+, or CD8+CD57+ T cells (not recorded which) from PBMCs. Every receptor here comes from a human donor in good health. Both conserved end residues are trimmed from each CDR3.

>TRBJ2-5|TRBV19|12
ASSNQDREETQY
>TRBJ2-1|TRBV24-1|15
ASSYRTSGGGLHEQF
>TRBJ2-3|TRBV7-8|15
ASSMRTSGASTDTQY
>TRBJ1-2|TRBV2|11
ASSGTDGYGYT
>TRBJ1-2|TRBV2|11
ASTGGGPYGYT
>TRBJ2-1|TRBV12-3/TRBV12-4|15
ASSPMAGLAVYNEQF
>TRBJ1-1|TRBV2|12
ASSERSTRREAF
>TRBJ2-1|TRBV29-1|11
SVLWSSYNEQF
>TRBJ2-7|TRBV20-1|13
SARLGLAGVYEQY
>TRBJ1-2|TRBV5-6|11
ASSMGQVYGYT
>TRBJ1-5|TRBV6-5|10
ASSYGGQPQH
>TRBJ1-2|TRBV7-8|13
ASSSQTGQGYGYT
>TRBJ2-5|TRBV10-1|12
ATCERGPQETQY
>TRBJ1-1|TRBV5-1|12
ASSLAPGDYEAF
>TRBJ2-3|TRBV24-1|9
AASALGTQY
>TRBJ2-5|TRBV6-2/TRBV6-3|12
ASRSRLASQTQY
>TRBJ1-4|TRBV9|13
ASSGRQGGYEKLF
>TRBJ2-3|TRBV20-1|9
SAEAAHTQY
>TRBJ1-4|TRBV2|11
ASTRTGGEKLF
>TRBJ2-7|TRBV10-3|12
ATEDRGLSYEQY
>TRBJ1-6|TRBV7-8|12
ASSLVPNNSPLH